Described below is a single TCR beta chain sequence and its context. The antigen remains unidentified. The data stem from a study of post-analysis software for immune sequencing data. From germline, CDR1 is SGHRS and CDR2 YFSETQ. The CDR3 length is 15 residues. V was cut by 1 base and J by 5 bases, with 10 bases left in between. Prepared TCR beta cDNA libraries contained unique molecular identifiers. From the PCR reads, TCRdb called clonotypes with MiXCR, one entry per CDR3 protein. The sample contains approximately 350,000 distinct CDR3 sequences, 30% to 45% of which appear only once. General study findings and limits: Relative to controls, patients had 4 or 5 TRBV segments at higher frequency, with TRBV5-6, TRBV5-1 and TRBV20-1 among these.

The source is a girl aged 5-17 years with multiple sclerosis. This chain uses TRBV5-1 with TRBJ1-6; D remains unclear. Sequencing was carried out using blood. The CDR3 DNA follows: TGCGCCAGCAGCTTGTCAACAGCAAATAATTCACCCCTCCACTTT. The encoded protein is CASSLSTANNSPLHF.